The T cell receptor beta chain under discussion was sequenced for a study of shared clonotypes between healthy human individuals. Whole-study findings and limits: It was the few donors that limited the genetic and exposure-history diversity represented.

The germline gives CDR1 SGHNT, CDR2 YYREEE (reference sequence). The CDR3 length is 16 residues. Trimming at V came to 0 bases and at J to 3 bases, leaving 5 bases not matched to a gene. A CD45RA+ naive subset and a CD45RA-negative memory subset were split from CD4+ cells. On this clone itself: The antigen remains unidentified.

Method: immunoSEQ multiplex PCR; TCRdb's copy keeps in-frame clones and lacks some. Of some 1,100,000 clones in the sample, around 78% were seen once. What was sequenced was memory CD4+ T cells from PBMCs. Indicated subset: CD45RA-negative fraction. The chain recombines TRBV5-4 with TRBJ2-7; 11 bases are a match to TRBD1. This sequence originates from a man aged 18 to 29 in good health. Some clones in this sample may be carry-over from other donors' samples. CDR3 sequence reads: CASSLGGQGDHYEQYF. The CDR3 DNA reads as TGTGCCAGCAGCTTGGGGGGACAGGGGGATCACTACGAGCAGTACTTC.